This entry lists 26 T cell receptor beta chains sequenced from one sample in a study of blood T cell repertoires in COVID-19 (dated by TCRdb to the early 2020s). The library was obtained by the immunoSEQ multiplex PCR assay. The table comes from immuneACCESS by way of TCRdb, which keeps in-frame sequences with V and J called. Part of the clones is missing from these tables; in studies checked, under half for an unresolved V gene and the rest for unknown reasons. In this sample the table shows roughly 30,000 clones, more than 65% of which occur a single time. Together, the top ten hold about an eighth of the sample. Source material: peripheral blood. The source of these receptors is a human donor in a cohort sampled during active COVID-19.

This clone has just a few counts. The J gene is TRBJ2-7, the V gene TRBV5-6; 10 nucleotides agree with TRBD1. The germline gives CDR1 SGHDT, CDR2 YYEEEE. The CDR3 covers 15 residues. Trimming took 4 bases from V and 2 from J; bases not matched to a gene: 6. The CDR3, as DNA: TGTGCCAGCAGCGGAGGGACAGGGGTGCCCTACGAGCAGTACTTC. This codes for CASSGGTGVPYEQYF.

The J gene is TRBJ2-7, the V gene TRBV5-1, with 12 bases fitting TRBD2. CDR1 and CDR2 from the germline V gene are SGHRS and YFSETQ. This CDR3 is built from 14 residues. With V trimmed by 2 bases and J by 6 bases, 3 bases remained unmatched. The CDR3 nucleotides are TGCGCCAGCAGCTTATCGGGACTAGCGGGCGAGCAGTACTTC. Residues: CASSLSGLAGEQYF.

The J gene is TRBJ1-1, the V gene TRBV5-1; D is ambiguous. Germline V CDR1 and CDR2: SGHRS, YFSETQ. The CDR3 is made up of 14 amino acids. V was trimmed by 7 bases and J by 6 bases, leaving 19 bases between them. The CDR3 coding sequence is TGCGCCAGCTCCGGGAACGCGGGGTTGGCTGAAGCTTTCTTT. This sequence encodes CASSGNAGLAEAFF.

The chain joins TRBV2 to TRBJ1-2; possibly TRBD1 for D (6 bases). The CDR3 totals 13 residues. Between the trimmed V and J ends, which lost 6 bases and 3 bases, there was a span of 11 bases. Germline-derived CDR1 and CDR2 are SNHLY and FYNNEI. CDR3 region: CASSEQGDYGYTF. CDR3 in DNA: TGTGCCAGCAGCGAACAGGGTGACTATGGCTACACCTTC.

The chain has TRBV7-9 and TRBJ1-2; 8 bases line up with TRBD1. The CDR3 runs to 16 residues. Per germline, CDR1 SEHNR and CDR2 FQNEAQ (reference sequence). V was pared by 5 bases and J by 4 bases, with 12 bases of the junction left unmatched. CDR3 DNA sequence: TGTGCCAGCAGCCACGCCCCGGCAGGGGGCTTCTATGGCTACACCTTC. Its protein product is CASSHAPAGGFYGYTF.

This clone appeared once. The V gene is TRBV6-5, the J gene TRBJ2-5; the match to TRBD1 covers 7 bases. The germline CDR1 and CDR2 sequences are MNHEY and SVGAGI. The CDR3 contains 15 residues. V shed 6 bases, J shed 0 bases, and the junction held 7 bases outside the gene matches. This CDR3 is CASRLDRRYQETQYF. The CDR3 region has the DNA TGTGCCAGCAGGTTGGACAGGCGGTACCAAGAGACCCAGTACTTC.

The chain links TRBV7-3 to TRBJ1-1, with D tentatively TRBD1 (6 bases). This CDR3 is 13 amino acids long. Germline CDR1 and CDR2: SGHTA and FQGTGA. V dropped 6 bases and J dropped 1 base, with 9 bases sitting between them. The CDR3 nucleotides read TGTGCCAGCAGTTTACAGGGGAACACTGAAGCTTTCTTT. Amino acid sequence: CASSLQGNTEAFF.

CDR3 coding DNA: TGCGCCAGCAGCTTCTTTGCAGATACGCAGTATTTT. Protein: CASSFFADTQYF. This chain uses TRBV5-1 with TRBJ2-3; D is unresolved. Germline V gene data show CDR1 as SGHRS and CDR2 as YFSETQ. The V end was cut by 2 bases, the J end by 4 bases, with 5 bases between. The CDR3 is 12 amino acids.

This chain links TRBV7-9 with TRBJ2-2; possible D gene TRBD2, 6 bases. This CDR3 contains 15 residues. Deletions cut 2 bases from V and 6 bases from J, with 13 bases between. Germline CDR1 is SEHNR and CDR2 is FQNEAQ (reference sequence). This chain's CDR3 is CASSLTGGRSGELFF. CDR3 bases: TGTGCCAGCAGCTTAACCGGGGGTCGATCCGGGGAGCTGTTTTTT.

This clone was picked up a small number of times. V is TRBV2 and J is TRBJ2-3; TRBD2 matches 9 bases. Trimming took 5 bases from V and 2 from J; bases not matched to a gene: 8. Germline assignment: CDR1 SNHLY and CDR2 FYNNEI. This CDR3 region has 16 residues. This chain's CDR3 is CASSYQGGGATDTQYF. The CDR3 DNA follows: TGTGCCAGCAGTTATCAAGGCGGGGGGGCCACAGATACGCAGTATTTT.

The table lists this clone with a few counts. This chain uses TRBV5-1 with TRBJ1-2; D not resolved. The CDR3 length is 12 residues. Trimming left V 4 bases short and J 8 bases short, with 12 bases between. Germline V gene lookup returns CDR1 SGHRS and CDR2 YFSETQ. In DNA form, the CDR3 reads TGCGCCAGCAGCACCGCGCAACTGGGCTACACCTTC. Translation: CASSTAQLGYTF. Supplemented by reference TRBV5-1 and TRBJ1-2, the full variable domain reads KAGVTQTPRYLIKTRGQQVTLSCSPISGHRSVSWYQQTPGQGLQFLFEYFSETQRNKGNFPGRFSGRQFSNSRSEMNVSTLELGDSALYLCASSTAQLGYTFGSGTRLTVV.

The chain couples TRBV18 to TRBJ2-3; perhaps TRBD1 as D (6 bases). This CDR3 has 16 amino acids. Germline assignment: CDR1 KGHSH and CDR2 LQKENI. V lost 4 bases, J lost 0 bases, and 14 bases lay in between. The CDR3 here is CASSQGAGASTDTQYF. CDR3 DNA sequence: TGTGCCAGCTCACAGGGAGCAGGGGCTAGCACAGATACGCAGTATTTT. Full variable domain (remainder filled in from reference TRBV18 and TRBJ2-3): NAGVMQNPRHLVRRRGQEARLRCSPMKGHSHVYWYRQLPEEGLKFMVYLQKENIIDESGMPKERFSAEFPKEGPSILRIQQVVRGDSAAYFCASSQGAGASTDTQYFGPGTRLTVL.

V is TRBV2 and J is TRBJ2-1; 11 bases line up with TRBD1. V gave up 7 bases and J gave up 6 bases; unmatched junction bases: 11. The germline V gene has CDR1 SNHLY and CDR2 FYNNEI. The CDR3 totals 16 residues. DNA of the CDR3: TGTGCCAGCACCTACGGAGGGACAGGGGGATCCAATGAGCAGTTCTTC. It is translated as CASTYGGTGGSNEQFF.

This clone was counted between two and nine times. The chain recombines TRBV10-1 with TRBJ2-7; 8 nucleotides line up with TRBD1. CDR1 WNHNN and CDR2 SYGVQD come from the germline V gene (reference sequence). Losses at the gene ends were 2 bases for V and 7 bases for J; bases not matched to a gene: 10. There are 15 residues in the CDR3. As DNA, the CDR3 is TGCGCCAGCAGTGAGCCTGGACAGGGACGATGGGAGCAGTACTTC. The encoded protein is CASSEPGQGRWEQYF.

The chain uses TRBV3-1 (or the pseudogene TRBV3-2) and TRBJ1-1; the D gene is possibly TRBD1 (5 bases). CDR3 length: 16 amino acids. CDR1 and CDR2 from the germline V gene are LGHDT and YNNKEL (reference sequence). Trimming removed 2 bases from V and 4 bases from J, with 17 bases in between. The chain's CDR3 is CASSQRRVEVRTEAFF. In DNA form, the CDR3 reads TGTGCCAGCAGCCAACGCAGGGTTGAGGTTCGCACTGAAGCTTTCTTT.

This chain connects TRBV15 to TRBJ2-1, with 7 bases matching TRBD2. The CDR3 extends over 15 amino acids. Germline trimming cut 1 base from V and 7 bases from J; bases unmatched to any gene: 7. From germline, CDR1 is LNHNV and CDR2 YYDKDF (reference sequence). The CDR3 sequence: CATSRGGTTLNEQFF. The CDR3 DNA is TGTGCCACCAGCAGAGGTGGGACTACCTTGAATGAGCAGTTCTTC.

The chain has TRBV12-3 or TRBV12-4 and TRBJ2-7, with a tentative D call TRBD2 (5 bases). The CDR3 has 12 residues. Trimming took off 1 base at V and 6 bases at J, with 7 bases between the two ends. The CDR3 DNA is TGTGCCAGCAGTTTAGAAGAGGGCGAGCAGTACTTC. This translates into CASSLEEGEQYF.

The chain combines TRBV11-3 with TRBJ2-5; D not certain. The CDR3 loop spans 13 amino acids. The V gene's germline CDR1 is SGHNT and CDR2 YENEEA. V lost 2 bases and J lost 5, with 9 bases in between. The CDR3 sequence is CASSLSQKETQYF. CDR3 sequence (DNA): TGTGCCAGCAGCTTATCCCAGAAGGAGACCCAGTACTTC.

This clone was detected only once. In nucleotides, the CDR3 is TGTGCCAGCTCACCACCGGGAGTATACGGCACAGATACGCAGTATTTT. As protein: CASSPPGVYGTDTQYF. The chain links TRBV18 to TRBJ2-3, with a possible D match to TRBD2 (5 bases). V gave up 0 bases and J gave up 1 base, with 11 bases separating them. There are 16 residues in the CDR3. The germline V gene has CDR1 KGHSH and CDR2 LQKENI.

The chain employs TRBV28 and TRBJ1-5, with 7 bases identical to TRBD1. The V segment lost 4 bases and the J segment 0 bases; nucleotides outside the gene matches: 12. CDR3 length: 18 amino acids. Germline CDR1 is MDHEN and CDR2 is SYDVKM. CDR3 region: CASSSEGQRTDSNQPQHF. The CDR3 coding sequence is TGTGCCAGCAGTTCGGAGGGACAGAGAACTGATAGCAATCAGCCCCAGCATTTT.

The chain recombines TRBV7-9 with TRBJ2-1; 10 nucleotides line up with TRBD1. The CDR3 consists of 15 residues. V lost 5 bases to trimming and J lost 6 bases; unmatched junction nucleotides: 7. Germline loops: CDR1 SEHNR, CDR2 FQNEAQ (reference sequence). The CDR3 loop reads CASSTTGGPINEQFF. The CDR3 DNA reads TGTGCCAGCAGCACGACAGGGGGCCCCATCAATGAGCAGTTCTTC.

The CDR3 reads CASSFLLRENTEAFF. CDR3 in DNA: TGCGCCAGCAGCTTCCTCCTCCGGGAGAACACTGAAGCTTTCTTT. The V call is TRBV5-1, the J call TRBJ1-1; D unresolved. V lost 2 bases, J lost 1 base, and 12 bases lay in between. Germline V gene sequence: CDR1 SGHRS, CDR2 YFSETQ. The CDR3 length is 15 residues.

The chain recombines TRBV6-5 with TRBJ1-1; D is undetermined. The CDR3 has 11 amino acids. V was shortened by 7 bases and J by 5 bases, with 8 bases between the two germline ends. CDR1 is MNHEY and CDR2 is SVGAGI in the germline V gene. This CDR3 is CASNLATEAFF. The CDR3 DNA reads TGTGCCAGCAATTTAGCGACTGAAGCTTTCTTT.

This chain uses TRBV7-2 with TRBJ1-5; tentatively, D is TRBD1 (6 bases). The CDR3 has 13 amino acids. The germline V gene has CDR1 SGHTA and CDR2 FQGNSA. V was clipped by 5 bases and J by 7 bases, with 12 bases between them. Here the CDR3 DNA reads TGTGCCAGCAGCCTAACAGGGCAGCAGCCCCAGCATTTT. Protein sequence: CASSLTGQQPQHF.

The J gene is TRBJ1-4, the V gene TRBV23-1; D unresolved. TRBV23-1 belongs to the ORF category, with a function that is uncertain. V lost 3 bases and J lost 2, with 16 bases in between. This CDR3 has 17 amino acids. The CDR3 spells CASSHPTRDLTNEKLFF. Written as DNA, the CDR3 is TGCGCCAGCAGTCACCCGACAAGAGACCTTACTAATGAAAAACTGTTTTTT.

This clone came up a few times. The rearrangement uses TRBV7-2 and TRBJ1-5, with 7 positions matching TRBD1. The CDR3 is made up of 17 amino acids. CDR1 SGHTA and CDR2 FQGNSA come from the germline V gene. The junction had 10 bases not matched to a gene; V was cut back by 5 bases and J by 0 bases. The CDR3: CASSPQSTGHSNQPQHF. The DNA of the CDR3 is TGTGCCAGCAGCCCCCAATCGACAGGGCATAGCAATCAGCCCCAGCATTTT.